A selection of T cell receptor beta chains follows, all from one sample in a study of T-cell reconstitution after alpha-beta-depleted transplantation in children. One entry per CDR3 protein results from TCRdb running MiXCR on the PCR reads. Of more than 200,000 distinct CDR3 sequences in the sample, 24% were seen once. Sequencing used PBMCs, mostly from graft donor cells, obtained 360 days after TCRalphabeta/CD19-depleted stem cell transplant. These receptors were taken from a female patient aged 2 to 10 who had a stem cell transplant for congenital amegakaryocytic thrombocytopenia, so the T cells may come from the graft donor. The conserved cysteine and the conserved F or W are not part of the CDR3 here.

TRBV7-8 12 ASSFRRPPTEQF
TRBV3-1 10 ASTTFGDEQY
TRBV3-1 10 ASSQVLNEQF
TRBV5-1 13 ASRTTSGRGDTQY
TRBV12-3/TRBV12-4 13 ASRSDRGLSDTQY
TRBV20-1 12 SGRAGTSWETQY
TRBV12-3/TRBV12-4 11 ASRTTYFGTIY
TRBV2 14 ASIRQPRGANYGYT
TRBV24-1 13 ATSESNTEYYGYT
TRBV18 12 ASSPPKERETQY
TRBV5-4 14 ASSLEVDRRDDGYT
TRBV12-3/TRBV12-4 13 ASSLVRWGYNEQF
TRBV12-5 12 ASGSDAAAGEQF
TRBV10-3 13 GISAQPGQSYEQY
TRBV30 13 AWSWGTISYNEQF
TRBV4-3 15 ASSQDSGAGAWNEQF
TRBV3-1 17 ASSQDLGGGGPGTDTQY
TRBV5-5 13 ASIGGGSAVNEQF
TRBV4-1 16 ASSQVEWVDRKAGELF
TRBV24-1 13 ATRGGAGWDTEAF
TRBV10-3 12 AISEAGSNYGYT
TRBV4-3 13 ASGIGTGGIDTQY
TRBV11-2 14 ASSPQGGRIYNEQF
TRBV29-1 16 SVDLQHRASGGGDTQY
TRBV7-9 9 ARDQGGVQF
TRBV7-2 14 ASSPPSGSLGDTQY
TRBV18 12 ASSPQGERSPLH
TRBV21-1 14 ASSKKHGTGGSPLH
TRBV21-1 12 ASSPPGQGASAF
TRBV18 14 ASSPRNGPSTGELF
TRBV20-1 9 SGTNHNEQF
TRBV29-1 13 SVEGGQRLNTEAF
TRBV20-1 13 SARDKTGNANEQF
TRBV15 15 ATSRETAGFPGDEQF
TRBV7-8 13 ASSPKGQGYNEQF
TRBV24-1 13 ATSEGQGLTDTQY
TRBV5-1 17 ASSLRGSAVPPSTDTQY
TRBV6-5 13 ASSYMDNYNSPLH
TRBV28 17 ASSGSGTSGGAYQETQY
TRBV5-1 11 ASSWGTFDTIY
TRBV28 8 ASSSTGYT
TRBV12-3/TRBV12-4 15 ASSSIRGENSNQPQH
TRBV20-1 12 SAPDRAYNSPLH
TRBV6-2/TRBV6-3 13 ASSYSIRIYNEQF
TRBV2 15 ASSDKAGGPISYEQY
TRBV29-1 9 SVGSGGELF
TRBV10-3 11 ATVGVPRDEQY
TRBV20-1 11 SANPGTTDTQY
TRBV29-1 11 SVETGRPYGYT
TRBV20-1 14 SPGQGVSLGHNEQF
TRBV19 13 ASSNPGMFIGIQY
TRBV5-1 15 ASSLDMGRTDNSPLH
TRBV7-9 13 ASSLVPPFVGGYT
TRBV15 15 ATSRDVLGNRKDTQY
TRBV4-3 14 ASSQDYRRATDTQY
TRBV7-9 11 ASSWGQRDTQY
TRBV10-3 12 ATDPNRGREELF
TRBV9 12 ASSVATATETQY
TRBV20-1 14 SARVPVGGGGTEAF
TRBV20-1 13 SALQDRVATDTQY